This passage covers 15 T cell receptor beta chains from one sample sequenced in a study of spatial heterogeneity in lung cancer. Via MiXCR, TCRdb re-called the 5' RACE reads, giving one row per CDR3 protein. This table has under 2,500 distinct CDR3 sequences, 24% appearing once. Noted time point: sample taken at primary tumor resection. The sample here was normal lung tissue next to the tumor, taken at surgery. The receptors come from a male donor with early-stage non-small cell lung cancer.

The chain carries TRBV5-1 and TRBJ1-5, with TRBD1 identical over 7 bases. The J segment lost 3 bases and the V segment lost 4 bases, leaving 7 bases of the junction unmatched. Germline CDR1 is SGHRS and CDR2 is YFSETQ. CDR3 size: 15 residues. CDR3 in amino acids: CASSAGTAINQPQHF. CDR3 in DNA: TGCGCCAGCAGCGCCGGGACAGCCATCAATCAGCCCCAGCATTTT.

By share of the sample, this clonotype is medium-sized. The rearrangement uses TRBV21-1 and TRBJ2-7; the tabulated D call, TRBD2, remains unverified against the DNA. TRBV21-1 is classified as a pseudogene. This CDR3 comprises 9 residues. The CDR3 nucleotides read TGTGCCAGCAGCGAGGGACAGGACTTC. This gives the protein CASSEGQDF.

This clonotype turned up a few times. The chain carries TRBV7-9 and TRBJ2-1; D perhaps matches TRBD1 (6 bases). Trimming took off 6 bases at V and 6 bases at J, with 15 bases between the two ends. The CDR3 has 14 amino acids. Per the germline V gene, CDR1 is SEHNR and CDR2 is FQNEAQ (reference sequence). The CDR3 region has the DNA TGTGCCAGCAGTACCCGGGACACCCTCAATGAGCAGTTCTTC. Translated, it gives CASSTRDTLNEQFF.

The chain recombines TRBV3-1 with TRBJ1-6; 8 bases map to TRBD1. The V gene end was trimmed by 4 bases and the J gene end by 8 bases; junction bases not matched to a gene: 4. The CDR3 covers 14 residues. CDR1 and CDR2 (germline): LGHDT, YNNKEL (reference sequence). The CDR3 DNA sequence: TGTGCCAGCAGCCTCACGACAGGGGATTCACCCCTCCACTTT. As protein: CASSLTTGDSPLHF.

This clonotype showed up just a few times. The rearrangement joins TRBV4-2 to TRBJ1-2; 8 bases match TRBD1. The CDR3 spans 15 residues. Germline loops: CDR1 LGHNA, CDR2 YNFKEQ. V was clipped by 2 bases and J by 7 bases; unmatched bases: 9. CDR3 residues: CASSQLQGDIFGYTF. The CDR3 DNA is TGTGCCAGCAGCCAACTACAGGGGGACATATTTGGCTACACCTTC.

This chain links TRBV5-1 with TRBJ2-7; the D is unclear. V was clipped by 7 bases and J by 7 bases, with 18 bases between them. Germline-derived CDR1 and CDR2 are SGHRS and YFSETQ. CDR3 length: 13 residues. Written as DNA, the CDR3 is TGCGCCAGCCACTCCACCCCCAGTGAAGAGCAGTACTTC. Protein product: CASHSTPSEEQYF.

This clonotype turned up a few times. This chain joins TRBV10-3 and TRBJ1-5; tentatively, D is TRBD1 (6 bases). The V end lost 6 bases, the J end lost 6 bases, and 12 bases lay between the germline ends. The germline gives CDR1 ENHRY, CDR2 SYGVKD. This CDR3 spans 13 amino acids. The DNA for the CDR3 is TGTGCCATCAGCGAGACAGGAGCTCAGCCCCAGCATTTT. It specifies CAISETGAQPQHF.

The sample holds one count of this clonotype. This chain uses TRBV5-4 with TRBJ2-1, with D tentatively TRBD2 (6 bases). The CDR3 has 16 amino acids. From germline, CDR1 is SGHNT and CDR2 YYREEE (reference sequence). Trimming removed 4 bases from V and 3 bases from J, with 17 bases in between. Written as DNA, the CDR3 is TGTGCCAGCAGCCCATACTCCGGGACTCTCTACAATGAGCAGTTCTTC. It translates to CASSPYSGTLYNEQFF.

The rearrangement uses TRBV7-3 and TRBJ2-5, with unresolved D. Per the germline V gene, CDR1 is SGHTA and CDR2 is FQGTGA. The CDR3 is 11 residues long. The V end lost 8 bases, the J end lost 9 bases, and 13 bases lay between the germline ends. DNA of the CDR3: TGTGCCAGCGGCTGGGTCGTGCCCCAGTACTTC. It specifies CASGWVVPQYF.

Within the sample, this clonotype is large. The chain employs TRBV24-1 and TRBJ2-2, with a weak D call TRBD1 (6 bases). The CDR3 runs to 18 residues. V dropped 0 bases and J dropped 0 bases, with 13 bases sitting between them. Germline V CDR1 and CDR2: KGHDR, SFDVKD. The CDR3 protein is CATSDLTGHLANTGELFF. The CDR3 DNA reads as TGTGCCACCAGTGATTTGACGGGACACCTCGCGAACACCGGGGAGCTGTTTTTT.

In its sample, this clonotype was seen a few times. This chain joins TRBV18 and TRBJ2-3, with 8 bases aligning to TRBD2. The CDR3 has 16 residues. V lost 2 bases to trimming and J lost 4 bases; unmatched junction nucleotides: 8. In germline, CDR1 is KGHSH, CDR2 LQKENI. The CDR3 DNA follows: TGTGCCAGCTCACCAACGGGAGGGCCCCTCGCAGATACGCAGTATTTT. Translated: CASSPTGGPLADTQYF.

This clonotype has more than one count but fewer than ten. The CDR3 region has the DNA TGCAGCGTCCTGACCACTGAAGCTTTCTTT. It yields the protein CSVLTTEAFF. The chain is built from TRBV29-1 and TRBJ1-1; D is unresolved. The V end was cut by 6 bases, the J end by 4 bases, with 6 bases between. This CDR3 region has 10 residues. Germline V lookup: CDR1 SQVTM, CDR2 ANQGSEA.

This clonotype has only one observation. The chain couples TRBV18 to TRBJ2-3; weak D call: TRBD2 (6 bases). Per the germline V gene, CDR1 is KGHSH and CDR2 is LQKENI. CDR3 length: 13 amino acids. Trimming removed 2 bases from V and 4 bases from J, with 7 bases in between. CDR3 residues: CASSPGRSDTQYF. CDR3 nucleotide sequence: TGTGCCAGCTCACCAGGGAGGTCAGATACGCAGTATTTT.

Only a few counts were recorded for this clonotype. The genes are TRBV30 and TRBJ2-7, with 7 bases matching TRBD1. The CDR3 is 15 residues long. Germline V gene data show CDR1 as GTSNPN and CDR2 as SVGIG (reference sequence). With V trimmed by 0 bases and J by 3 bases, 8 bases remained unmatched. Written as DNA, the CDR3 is TGTGCCTGGAGTGTTTCGACCGGGACAGTCTACGAGCAGTACTTC. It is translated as CAWSVSTGTVYEQYF. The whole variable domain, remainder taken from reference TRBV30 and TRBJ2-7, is SQTIHQWPATLVQPVGSPLSLECTVEGTSNPNLYWYRQAAGRGLQLLFYSVGIGQISSEVPQNLSASRPQDRQFILSSKKLLLSDSGFYLCAWSVSTGTVYEQYFGPGTRLTVT.

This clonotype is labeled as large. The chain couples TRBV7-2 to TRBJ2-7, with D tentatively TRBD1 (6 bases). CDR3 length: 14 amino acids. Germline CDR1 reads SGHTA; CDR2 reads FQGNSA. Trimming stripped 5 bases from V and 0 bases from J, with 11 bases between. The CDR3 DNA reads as TGTGCCAGCAGCCCTGGGACATCCTCCTACGAGCAGTACTTC. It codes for CASSPGTSSYEQYF.